These 15 T cell receptor beta chains originate from one sample sequenced in a study of blood T cell repertoires in COVID-19. Profiled with immunoSEQ multiplex PCR; TCRdb holds only in-frame clones, not every one. The table includes roughly 220,000 clones, approximately 83% detected once. The sample comprised peripheral blood. The receptor source for this set is a woman aged 25 to 39 who had recovered from COVID-19.

This clone is classed as medium-sized. This chain joins TRBV6-5 and TRBJ1-1; 8 nucleotides agree with TRBD1. Germline-derived CDR1 and CDR2 are MNHEY and SVGAGI. The V and J ends lost 2 bases and 7 bases, in that order; junction bases with no gene match: 3. This CDR3 has 13 residues. The CDR3 DNA reads TGTGCCAGCAGTTACCCAGGGGGCGATGAAGCTTTCTTT. Translating it yields CASSYPGGDEAFF.

This rearrangement joins TRBV6-2 or TRBV6-3 to TRBJ1-5, with a tentative D call TRBD1 (5 bases). Germline CDR1 is MNHEY and CDR2 is SVGEGT. This CDR3 is 16 amino acids long. V was clipped by 5 bases and J by 4 bases, with 18 bases between them. CDR3 region: CASSPTPTGLNQPQHF. CDR3 nucleotide sequence: TGTGCCAGCAGTCCCACGCCGACGGGACTTAATCAGCCCCAGCATTTT.

This chain connects TRBV6-4 to TRBJ1-5; 7 bases agree with TRBD1. The V gene's germline CDR1 is MRHNA and CDR2 SNTAGT. V was clipped by 7 bases and J by 6 bases; unmatched bases: 18. CDR3 length equals 17 residues. DNA for the CDR3: TGTGCCAGCACCACCAGGGGGGAAGGGGGCAGGGTTCAGCCCCAGCATTTT. Translation gives CASTTRGEGGRVQPQHF.

The chain recombines TRBV2 with TRBJ1-5, with 7 bases fitting TRBD1. V dropped 6 bases and J dropped 6; count of bases not matched to a gene: 8. The CDR3 totals 14 residues. The germline V gene encodes CDR1 SNHLY and CDR2 FYNNEI. CDR3 in DNA: TGTGCCAGCAGAAAAGGGTCAGGGGGTCAGCCCCAGCATTTT. Amino acids: CASRKGSGGQPQHF.

This clone was seen once. V and J are TRBV10-2 and TRBJ2-7, with 9 positions matching TRBD1. Germline V gene sequence: CDR1 WSHSY, CDR2 SAAADI. J gave up 5 bases and V 3 bases, and 11 bases lay outside the gene matches. The CDR3 runs to 16 residues. This CDR3 reads CASSDLRYRGQNEQYF. The CDR3 region has the DNA TGCGCCAGCAGTGACCTCAGGTACAGGGGGCAAAACGAGCAGTACTTC.

The chain links TRBV7-9 to TRBJ1-1; a possible D gene is TRBD1 (5 bases). V shed 5 bases and J shed 6 bases, with 10 bases lying between them. The CDR3 is 12 amino acids. CDR1 is SEHNR, CDR2 FQNEAQ, per germline (reference sequence). As DNA, the CDR3 is TGTGCCAGCAGCCCAGGGTACGCTGAAGCTTTCTTT. Translating gives CASSPGYAEAFF.

The chain uses TRBV9 and TRBJ2-7, with 7 bases lining up with TRBD1. The CDR3 consists of 14 residues. Unmatched junction bases numbered 5, after V lost 4 bases and J lost 1 base. Germline CDR1 and CDR2: SGDLS and YYNGEE. The CDR3 DNA is TGTGCCAGCAGCCCCCGGACAGGATCCTACGAGCAGTACTTC. This sequence encodes CASSPRTGSYEQYF.

The chain carries TRBV21-1 and TRBJ2-7; the table's TRBD2 call for D was not verified on the DNA. TRBV21-1 is a pseudogene segment. The CDR3 runs to 16 residues. This CDR3 reads CASGGWGLANTYEQYF. CDR3 DNA: TGTGCCAGCGGGGGTTGGGGACTAGCGAATACCTACGAGCAGTACTTC.

This chain joins TRBV2 and TRBJ1-4, with D uncertain. The CDR3 loop spans 19 amino acids. The germline V gene has CDR1 SNHLY and CDR2 FYNNEI. Trimming left V 5 bases short and J 8 bases short, with 30 bases between. Here the CDR3 DNA reads TGTGCCAGCAGTCACGGGAGTCCCTCAGGTTTTGGAGAGGACGAAAAACTGTTTTTT. Translating it yields CASSHGSPSGFGEDEKLFF.

The chain combines TRBV28 with TRBJ1-5; D may be TRBD1 (6 bases). This CDR3 is 15 amino acids long. Germline CDR1 is MDHEN and CDR2 is SYDVKM. V was shortened by 5 bases and J by 2 bases, with 13 bases between the two germline ends. This CDR3 is CASSHRDWGNQPQHF. For the CDR3, the DNA is TGTGCCAGCAGTCACAGGGATTGGGGCAATCAGCCCCAGCATTTT.

The chain joins TRBV2 to TRBJ1-2; D may be TRBD1 (6 bases). The CDR3 totals 13 residues. Germline loops: CDR1 SNHLY, CDR2 FYNNEI. The V end lost 6 bases, the J end lost 1 base, and 9 bases lay between the germline ends. The CDR3 DNA sequence: TGTGCCAGCAGGAGAGGGGGTAACTATGGCTACACCTTC. Protein sequence: CASRRGGNYGYTF.

The gene calls are TRBV24-1 and TRBJ2-5, with a weak D call TRBD1 (5 bases). The length of the CDR3 is 15 residues. From germline, CDR1 is KGHDR and CDR2 SFDVKD. V shed 5 bases and J shed 0 bases, with 12 bases lying between them. CDR3 DNA: TGTGCCACCAGTGGCTCAGGGCCCTACCAAGAGACCCAGTACTTC. It codes for CATSGSGPYQETQYF.

V usage is TRBV9 and J usage is TRBJ2-3; 9 bases map to TRBD1. The CDR3 loop spans 14 amino acids. J was trimmed by 3 bases and V by 7 bases; bases with no gene match: 6. CDR1 is SGDLS, CDR2 YYNGEE, per germline. The DNA of the CDR3 is TGTGCCAGCGAATGGGACAGGGCGACAGATACGCAGTATTTT. Amino acids: CASEWDRATDTQYF.

The chain has TRBV5-6 and TRBJ1-2; 11 nucleotides line up with TRBD1. Germline-derived CDR1 and CDR2 are SGHDT and YYEEEE. CDR3 length: 15 amino acids. J gave up 8 bases and V 2 bases, and 8 bases lay outside the gene matches. The CDR3 here is CASSFPGGQGDGYTF. CDR3 bases: TGTGCCAGCAGCTTCCCAGGGGGACAGGGGGACGGCTACACCTTC.

This chain connects TRBV5-1 to TRBJ2-2; TRBD2 matches 7 bases. The junction had 19 bases not matched to a gene; V was cut back by 0 bases and J by 2 bases. Germline V gene lookup returns CDR1 SGHRS and CDR2 YFSETQ. This CDR3 is 21 amino acids long. The CDR3 reads CASSLAGGLAETNTNTGELFF. The CDR3 region has the DNA TGCGCCAGCAGCTTGGCCGGGGGTCTAGCGGAAACTAATACTAACACCGGGGAGCTGTTTTTT.